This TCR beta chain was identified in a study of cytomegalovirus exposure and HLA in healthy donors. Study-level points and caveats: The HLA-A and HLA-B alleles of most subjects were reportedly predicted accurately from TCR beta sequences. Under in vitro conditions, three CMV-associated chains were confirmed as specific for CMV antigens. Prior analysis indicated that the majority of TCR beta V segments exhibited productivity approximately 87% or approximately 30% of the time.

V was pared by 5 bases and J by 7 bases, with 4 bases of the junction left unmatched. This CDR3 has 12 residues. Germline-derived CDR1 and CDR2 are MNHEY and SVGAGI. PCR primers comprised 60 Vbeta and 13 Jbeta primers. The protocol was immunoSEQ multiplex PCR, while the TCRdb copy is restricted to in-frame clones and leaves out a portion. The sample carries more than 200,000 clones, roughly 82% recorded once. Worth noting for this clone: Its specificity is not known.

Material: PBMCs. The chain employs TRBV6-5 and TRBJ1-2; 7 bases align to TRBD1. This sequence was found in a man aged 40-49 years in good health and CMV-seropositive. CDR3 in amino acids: CASSKDRRGYTF. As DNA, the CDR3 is TGTGCCAGCAGTAAGGACAGGCGTGGCTACACCTTC.